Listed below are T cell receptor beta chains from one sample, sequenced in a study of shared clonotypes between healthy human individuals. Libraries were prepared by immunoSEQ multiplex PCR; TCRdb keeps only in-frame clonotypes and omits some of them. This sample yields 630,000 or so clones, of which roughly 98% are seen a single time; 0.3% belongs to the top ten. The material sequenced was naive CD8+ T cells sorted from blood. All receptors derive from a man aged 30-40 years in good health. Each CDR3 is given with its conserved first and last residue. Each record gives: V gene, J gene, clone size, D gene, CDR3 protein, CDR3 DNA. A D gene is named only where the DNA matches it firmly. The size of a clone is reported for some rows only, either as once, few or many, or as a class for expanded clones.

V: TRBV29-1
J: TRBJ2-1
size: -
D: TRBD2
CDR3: CSVEGLAGGLNNEQFF
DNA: TGCAGCGTTGAGGGACTAGCGGGAGGGCTGAACAATGAGCAGTTCTTC

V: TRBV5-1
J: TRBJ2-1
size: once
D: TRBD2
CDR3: CASSSPTSSGDEFF
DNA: TGCGCCAGCAGCTCTCCGACTAGCAGTGGGGACGAGTTCTTC

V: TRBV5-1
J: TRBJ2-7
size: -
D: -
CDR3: CASSPEWTASYEQYF
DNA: TGCGCCAGCAGCCCGGAATGGACAGCCTCCTACGAGCAGTACTTC

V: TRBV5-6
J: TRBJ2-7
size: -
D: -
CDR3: CASSLGNSYEQYF
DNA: TGTGCCAGCAGCTTGGGCAACTCCTACGAGCAGTACTTC

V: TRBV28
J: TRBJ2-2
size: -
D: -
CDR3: CASSLPITGQENTGELFF
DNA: TGTGCCAGCAGTCTACCCATAACGGGGCAAGAGAACACCGGGGAGCTGTTTTTT

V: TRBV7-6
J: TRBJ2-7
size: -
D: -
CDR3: CASSSDQGGTREQYF
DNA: TGTGCCAGCAGCTCAGACCAGGGGGGGACGCGCGAGCAGTACTTC

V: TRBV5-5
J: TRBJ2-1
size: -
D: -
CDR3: CASSMTLAHNEQFF
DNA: TGTGCCAGCAGCATGACCCTAGCGCACAATGAGCAGTTCTTC

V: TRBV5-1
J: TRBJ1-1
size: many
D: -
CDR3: CASSLEGNTEAFF
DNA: TGCGCCAGCAGCTTGGAAGGGAACACTGAAGCTTTCTTT

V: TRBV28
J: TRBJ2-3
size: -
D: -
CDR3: CASSFRAGDTQYF
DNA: TGTGCCAGCAGTTTCCGGGCGGGGGATACGCAGTATTTT

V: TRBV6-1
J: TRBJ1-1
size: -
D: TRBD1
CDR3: CASSEQGATEAFF
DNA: TGTGCCAGCAGTGAACAGGGGGCAACTGAAGCTTTCTTT

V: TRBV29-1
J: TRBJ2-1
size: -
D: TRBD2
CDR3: CSVLGLAGESSYNEQFF
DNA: TGCAGCGTTTTAGGACTAGCGGGGGAATCCTCCTACAATGAGCAGTTCTTC

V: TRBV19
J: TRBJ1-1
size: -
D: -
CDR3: CATSGSEAFF
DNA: TGTGCAACGTCAGGTTCCGAAGCTTTCTTT

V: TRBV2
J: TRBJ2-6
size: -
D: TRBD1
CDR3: CASSGQGVSGANVLTF
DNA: TGTGCCAGCTCGGGACAGGGCGTCTCTGGGGCCAACGTCCTGACTTTC

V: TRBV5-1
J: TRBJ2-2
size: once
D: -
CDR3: CASSLQPGTNTGELFF
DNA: TGCGCCAGCAGCTTGCAGCCTGGTACGAACACCGGGGAGCTGTTTTTT

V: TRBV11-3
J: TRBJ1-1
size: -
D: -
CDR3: CASSFSLGTEAFF
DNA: TGTGCCAGCAGCTTCTCCTTGGGCACTGAAGCTTTCTTT

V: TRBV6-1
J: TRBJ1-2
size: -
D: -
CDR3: CASSEVEIGANYGYTF
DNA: TGTGCCAGCAGTGAAGTCGAGATCGGAGCTAACTATGGCTACACCTTC

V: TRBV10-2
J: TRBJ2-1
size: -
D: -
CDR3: CATSDRLGPGDEQFF
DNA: TGCGCCACCTCGGATCGATTAGGGCCCGGGGATGAGCAGTTCTTC

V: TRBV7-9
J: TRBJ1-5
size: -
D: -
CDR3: CASSSGIAGAGQPQHF
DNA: TGTGCCAGCAGTTCGGGGATCGCGGGGGCAGGTCAGCCCCAGCATTTT

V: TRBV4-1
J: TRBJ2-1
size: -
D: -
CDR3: CASSQDLGRVNEQFF
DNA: TGCGCCAGCAGCCAAGATCTCGGCAGGGTCAATGAGCAGTTCTTC

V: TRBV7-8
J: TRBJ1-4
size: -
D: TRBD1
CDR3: CASSPLLGQWNEKLFF
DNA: TGTGCCAGCAGCCCGCTACTGGGACAGTGGAATGAAAAACTGTTTTTT

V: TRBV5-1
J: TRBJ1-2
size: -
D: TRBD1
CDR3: CASSWTGGDLNGYTF
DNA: TGCGCCAGCAGCTGGACAGGGGGAGATTTAAATGGCTACACCTTC

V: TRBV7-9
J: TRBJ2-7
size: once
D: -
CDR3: CASSLGRNEQYF
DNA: TGTGCCAGCAGCTTAGGACGAAACGAGCAGTACTTC

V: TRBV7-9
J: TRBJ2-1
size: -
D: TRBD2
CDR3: CASSRLGLADNEQFF
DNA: TGTGCCAGCAGCCGTTTAGGACTAGCGGACAATGAGCAGTTCTTC

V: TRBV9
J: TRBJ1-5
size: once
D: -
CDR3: CASSVDGEVHQPQHF
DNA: TGTGCCAGCAGCGTAGATGGGGAGGTCCATCAGCCCCAGCATTTT

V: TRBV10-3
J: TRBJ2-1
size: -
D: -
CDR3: CAISGRESYNEQFF
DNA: TGTGCCATCAGTGGCCGGGAAAGTTACAATGAGCAGTTCTTC

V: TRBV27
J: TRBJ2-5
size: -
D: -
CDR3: CASKERETQYF
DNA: TGTGCCAGCAAGGAGAGAGAGACCCAGTACTTC